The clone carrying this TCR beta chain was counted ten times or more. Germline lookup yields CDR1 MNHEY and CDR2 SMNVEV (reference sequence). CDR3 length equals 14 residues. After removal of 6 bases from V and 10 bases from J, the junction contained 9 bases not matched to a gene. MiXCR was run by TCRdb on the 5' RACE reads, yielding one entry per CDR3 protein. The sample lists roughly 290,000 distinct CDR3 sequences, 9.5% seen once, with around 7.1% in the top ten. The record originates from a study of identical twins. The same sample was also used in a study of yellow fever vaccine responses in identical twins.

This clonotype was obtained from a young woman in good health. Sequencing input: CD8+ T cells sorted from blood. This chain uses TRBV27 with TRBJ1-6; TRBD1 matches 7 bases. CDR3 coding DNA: TGTGCCAGCAGCCTCGACAGGGACAACTCACCCCTCCACTTT. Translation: CASSLDRDNSPLHF.